This is a list of T cell receptor beta chains from one sample in a study of shared clonotypes between healthy human individuals. Produced via immunoSEQ multiplex PCR; TCRdb's table is partial and in-frame only. The sample yields about 2.3 million clones, more than 80% seen once. The sample comprised naive CD4+ T cells from PBMCs. These receptors were obtained from a man aged 18 to 30 in good health. Some clones in this sample may be carry-over from other donors' samples. Both conserved end residues are trimmed from each CDR3. The D gene is left open where the match is weak.

j_call d_call v_call cdr3_aa
TRBJ1-4 . TRBV2 ASSEEAGTNEKLF
TRBJ2-3 TRBD2 TRBV5-1 ASSFSGSSDTQY
TRBJ1-4 TRBD1 TRBV7-9 ASSLDRGSEKLF
TRBJ2-2 . TRBV21-1 AGSQREGPFIGELF
TRBJ1-4 . TRBV7-8 ASSSTAGEKLF
TRBJ2-7 . TRBV5-1 ASSSTVPSGYSYEQY
TRBJ2-1 TRBD2 TRBV6-5 ASWGLAGVGEQF
TRBJ2-7 TRBD2 TRBV6-1 ASSEAAGAYEQY
TRBJ2-2 . TRBV19 ASSIVGTLTGELF
TRBJ2-5 TRBD2 TRBV29-1 SVAGTSGRAGETQY
TRBJ2-7 . TRBV28 ASSSKKTYEQY
TRBJ2-5 . TRBV28 ASSRNQGRETQY
TRBJ1-1 . TRBV5-1 ASSLSTEAF
TRBJ1-1 . TRBV28 ASSSPRGGMNTEAF
TRBJ1-5 TRBD1 TRBV4-1 ASSQLPQGAVNQPQH
TRBJ2-7 . TRBV11-3 ASSYAVSYEQY
TRBJ2-7 . TRBV5-1 ASSLGVSTDAYEQY
TRBJ2-1 TRBD2 TRBV7-8 ASSSGTSGRYNEQF
TRBJ1-4 . TRBV6-5 ASSYSNGGGPEKLF
TRBJ2-2 . TRBV11-1 ASRSPRDTYTGELF
TRBJ2-7 . TRBV5-4 ASSHPSSYEQY
TRBJ2-3 . TRBV6-6 ASSYSNRGTDTQY
TRBJ1-2 . TRBV28 ASSLGASGGGYGYT
TRBJ2-2 . TRBV28 ASRLPLNTGELF
TRBJ2-7 TRBD2 TRBV12-5 ASGLVQSSGREAYEQY
TRBJ1-5 . TRBV27 ASSFGGSNQPQH
TRBJ1-2 TRBD1 TRBV6-5 ASSYEGTGVSGYT
TRBJ2-2 . TRBV14 ASSQYRLNTGELF
TRBJ2-1 . TRBV7-3 ASSYSGSSYNEQF
TRBJ2-7 TRBD2 TRBV18 ASREGWTSSYEQY
TRBJ2-5 . TRBV28 ASSLGPNQETQY
TRBJ2-5 . TRBV7-2 ASSLSRAQETQY
TRBJ1-2 . TRBV28 ASSLGSRAGQTLSSYGYT
TRBJ2-1 TRBD2 TRBV9 ASSKLAGEGRNEQF
TRBJ2-3 . TRBV7-2 ASSLAREEGTDTQY
TRBJ1-2 . TRBV14 ASSQDRGLGYT
TRBJ1-1 TRBD1 TRBV23-1 ASSLTADRGNTEAF
TRBJ2-7 TRBD1 TRBV6-1 ASSDRGPYEQY
TRBJ1-2 . TRBV30 AWSTGSRSYGYT
TRBJ2-6 . TRBV27 ASTFQGTAGANVLT
TRBJ1-2 . TRBV2 ASNLGVTDGYT
TRBJ1-1 TRBD1 TRBV18 ASSPAEDRGLGNTEAF
TRBJ1-1 . TRBV30 AWSGNRAPDTEAF
TRBJ2-2 TRBD1 TRBV7-3 ASSPQGVSSGELF
TRBJ2-1 . TRBV9 ASSVSGSGSYNEQF
TRBJ2-7 . TRBV6-1 ASSPVGRSEQY
TRBJ1-1 . TRBV5-5 ASSLGWTSLRNTEAF
TRBJ2-1 TRBD2 TRBV9 ASKTSGRETDEQF
TRBJ1-3 . TRBV6-6 ASSRGLRGSGNTIY
TRBJ2-1 TRBD1 TRBV5-1 ASSRPGQGSSYNEQF